This T cell receptor (beta chain) was observed in a study of Graves' ophthalmopathy and Graves' hyperthyroidism. This clonotype has ten or more counts. RNA transcripts yielded amplified TCR beta CDR3 regions. The first-round RT-PCR employed HTBI primers together with the Qiagen OneStep RT-PCR kit. A multiplex PCR was then performed as the second round. TCRdb ran MiXCR on the multiplex PCR reads and lists one entry per CDR3 protein. The top ten hold approximately 7% of the sample, which has 400,000 or so distinct CDR3 sequences, just over 15% seen once. This TCR came from a young woman with stable Graves' hyperthyroidism. The sequencing input was peripheral blood.

Here the CDR3 reads CASRVWGRNYEQYF. Written as DNA, the CDR3 is TGTGCCAGCAGGGTATGGGGTAGAAACTACGAGCAGTACTTC. V is TRBV12-3 or TRBV12-4 and J is TRBJ2-7; D gene unclear. Trimming removed 6 bases from V and 3 bases from J, with 15 bases in between. This CDR3 region has 14 residues.